This T cell receptor beta chain was sequenced for a study of identical twins. The study's findings and limits: Interpretation of the results relied on cross-sectional statistical analysis and not on following the same donors. There were fewer insertions in abundant cord blood beta clonotypes, but memory repertoires showed no such pattern.

This clonotype was observed a few times. What it recognizes is unknown. Template switching introduced a universal primer site, and the cDNA bore unique molecular identifiers. TCRdb re-derived calls from the 5' RACE reads in MiXCR, one entry per CDR3 protein. The repertoire has 450,000 or so distinct CDR3 sequences, 24% of them found once; the top ten carry 2.9%. The CDR3 loop spans 19 amino acids. Trimming at V came to 8 bases and at J to 8 bases, leaving 20 bases not matched to a gene. Germline CDR1 is MNHEY and CDR2 is SMNVEV (reference sequence). The sample also formed part of further work on T cells expressing NK-cell markers. Turning to that study: Sorted T-cell subsets CD3+CD56+NKG2C+, CD3+CD56+NKG2C- and CD3+CD56-NKG2C+ were TCR beta-sequenced.

The rearrangement links TRBV27 to TRBJ2-2; 13 positions match TRBD2. The sequenced sample consisted of CD4+ T cells sorted from blood. The receptor comes from a young woman in good health. Here the CDR3 reads CASRGWTSGGQRRGGELFF. The CDR3 DNA reads as TGTGCCAGCCGTGGTTGGACTAGCGGGGGTCAACGACGAGGAGGGGAGCTGTTTTTT.